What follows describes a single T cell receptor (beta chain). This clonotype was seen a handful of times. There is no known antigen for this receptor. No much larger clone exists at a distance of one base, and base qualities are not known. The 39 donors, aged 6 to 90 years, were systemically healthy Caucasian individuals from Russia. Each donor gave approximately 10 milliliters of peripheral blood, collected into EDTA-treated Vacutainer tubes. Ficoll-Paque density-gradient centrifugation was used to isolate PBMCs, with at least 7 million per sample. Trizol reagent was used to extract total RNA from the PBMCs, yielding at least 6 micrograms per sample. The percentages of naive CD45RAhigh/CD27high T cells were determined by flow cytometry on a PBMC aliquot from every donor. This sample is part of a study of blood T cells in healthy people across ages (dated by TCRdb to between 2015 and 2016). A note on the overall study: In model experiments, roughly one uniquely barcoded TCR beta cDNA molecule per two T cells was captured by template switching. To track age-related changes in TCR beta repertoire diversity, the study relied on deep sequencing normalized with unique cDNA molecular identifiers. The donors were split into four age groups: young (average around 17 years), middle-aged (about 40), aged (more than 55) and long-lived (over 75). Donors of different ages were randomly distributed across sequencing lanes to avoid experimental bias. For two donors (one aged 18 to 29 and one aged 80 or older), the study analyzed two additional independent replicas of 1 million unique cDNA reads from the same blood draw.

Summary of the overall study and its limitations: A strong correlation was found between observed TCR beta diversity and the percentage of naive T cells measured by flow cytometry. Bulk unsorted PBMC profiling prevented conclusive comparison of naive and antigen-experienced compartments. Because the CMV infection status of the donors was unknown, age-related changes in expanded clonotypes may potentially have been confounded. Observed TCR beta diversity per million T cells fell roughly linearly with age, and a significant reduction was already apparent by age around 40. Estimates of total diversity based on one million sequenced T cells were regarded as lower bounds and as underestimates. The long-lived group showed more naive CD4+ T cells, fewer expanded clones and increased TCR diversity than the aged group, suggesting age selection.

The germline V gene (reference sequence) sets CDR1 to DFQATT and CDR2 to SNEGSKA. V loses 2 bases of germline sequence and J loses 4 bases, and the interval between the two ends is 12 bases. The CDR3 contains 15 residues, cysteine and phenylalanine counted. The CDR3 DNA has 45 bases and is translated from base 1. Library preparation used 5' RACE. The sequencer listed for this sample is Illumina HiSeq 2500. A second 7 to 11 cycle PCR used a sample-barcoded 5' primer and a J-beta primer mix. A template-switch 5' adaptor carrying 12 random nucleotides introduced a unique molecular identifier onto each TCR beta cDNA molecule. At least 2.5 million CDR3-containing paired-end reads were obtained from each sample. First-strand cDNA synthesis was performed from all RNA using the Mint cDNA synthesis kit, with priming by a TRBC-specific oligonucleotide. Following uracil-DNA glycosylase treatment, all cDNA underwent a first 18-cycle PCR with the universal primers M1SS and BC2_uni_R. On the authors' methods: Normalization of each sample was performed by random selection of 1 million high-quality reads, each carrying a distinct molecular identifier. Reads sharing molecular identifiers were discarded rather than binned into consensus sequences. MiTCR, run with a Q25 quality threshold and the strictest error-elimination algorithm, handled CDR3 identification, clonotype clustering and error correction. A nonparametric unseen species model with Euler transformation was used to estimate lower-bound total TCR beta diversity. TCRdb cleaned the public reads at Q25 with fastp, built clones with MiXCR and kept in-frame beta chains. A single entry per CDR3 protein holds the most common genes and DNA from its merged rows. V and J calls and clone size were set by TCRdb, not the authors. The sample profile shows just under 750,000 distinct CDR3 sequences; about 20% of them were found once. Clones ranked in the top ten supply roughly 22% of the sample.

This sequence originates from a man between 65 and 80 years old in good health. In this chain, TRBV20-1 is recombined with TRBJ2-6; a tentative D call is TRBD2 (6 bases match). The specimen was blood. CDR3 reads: CSARPPREGANVLTF. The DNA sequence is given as TGCAGTGCTAGACCCCCCCGGGAGGGGGCCAACGTCCTGACTTTC.